The next 30 T cell receptor beta chains were all read from a single sample in a study of blood T cell repertoires in COVID-19. Sequencing was performed with immunoSEQ multiplex PCR; in TCRdb, only in-frame clones are kept and a portion is missing. The sample holds about 44,000 clones, about 88% seen once. Input material: peripheral blood. The receptors here all came from a man in his 70s with active COVID-19.

The V gene is TRBV12-5, the J gene TRBJ2-2; D uncertain. The CDR3 spans 15 residues. Germline V gene data show CDR1 as LGHNT and CDR2 as FRNRAP. Between the trimmed V and J ends, which lost 4 bases and 7 bases, there was a span of 16 bases. CDR3: CASGSSTWAVGELFF. CDR3 coding DNA: TGTGCTAGTGGTTCCTCGACATGGGCAGTCGGGGAGCTGTTTTTT.

This rearrangement joins TRBV5-1 to TRBJ1-4; tentative D call: TRBD1 (6 bases). Germline lookup yields CDR1 SGHRS and CDR2 YFSETQ. V lost 1 base, J lost 8 bases, and 21 bases lay in between. The CDR3 length is 17 residues. The CDR3 reads CASSLSLTRGNGEKLFF. The CDR3 DNA is TGCGCCAGCAGCTTGTCGCTAACCAGGGGAAACGGAGAAAAACTGTTTTTT.

The chain has TRBV20-1 and TRBJ1-2; the D gene is possibly TRBD1 (6 bases). Germline loops: CDR1 DFQATT, CDR2 SNEGSKA (reference sequence). Trimming shortened V by 5 bases and J by 6 bases, and 10 bases separated the two germline ends. CDR3 length: 11 residues. CDR3 sequence: CSAVDRDGYTF. CDR3 in DNA: TGCAGTGCTGTGGACAGAGATGGCTACACCTTC.

This chain uses TRBV9 with TRBJ2-3; D perhaps matches TRBD1 (5 bases). The V gene lost 3 bases and the J gene lost 0 bases, with 20 bases spanning the gap. The V gene's germline CDR1 is SGDLS and CDR2 YYNGEE. The CDR3 sequence is 18 residues long. CDR3: CASSDRSSPGASTDTQYF. In nucleotides, the CDR3 is TGTGCCAGCAGCGACCGATCCTCTCCTGGGGCTAGCACAGATACGCAGTATTTT.

J is TRBJ1-5 and V is TRBV7-6, with TRBD1 as a possible D gene (6 bases). Germline lookup yields CDR1 SGHVS and CDR2 FNYEAQ. V gave up 5 bases and J gave up 2 bases, with 13 bases separating them. This CDR3 has 15 residues. In DNA, the CDR3 is TGTGCCAGCAGCCCGAGCCCAGGGGGCAATCAGCCCCAGCATTTT. Translating it yields CASSPSPGGNQPQHF.

V is TRBV28 and J is TRBJ1-4; maybe TRBD1 (6 bases). In germline, CDR1 is MDHEN, CDR2 SYDVKM. V lost 6 bases and J 0 bases, leaving 11 bases between the germline ends. The CDR3 totals 15 residues. CDR3 in DNA: TGTGCCAGCAGCCCGGACAGTGCAACTAATGAAAAACTGTTTTTT. Its translation: CASSPDSATNEKLFF.

This chain joins TRBV7-9 and TRBJ1-1; maybe TRBD1 (5 bases). Germline-derived CDR1 and CDR2 are SEHNR and FQNEAQ (reference sequence). The CDR3 runs 15 residues. With 0 bases removed from V and 4 bases from J, the gap between germline ends came to 12 bases. For the CDR3, the DNA is TGTGCCAGCAGCTTAGCGGGATCCGGGGGCACTGAAGCTTTCTTT. As protein: CASSLAGSGGTEAFF.

The gene calls are TRBV12-3 or TRBV12-4 and TRBJ1-1, with 9 bases aligning to TRBD1. V lost 6 bases to trimming and J lost 3 bases; unmatched junction nucleotides: 2. The CDR3 covers 13 residues. The CDR3 sequence is CASSGTGYTEAFF. The CDR3 nucleotides read TGTGCCAGCAGCGGGACAGGGTACACTGAAGCTTTCTTT.

The chain joins TRBV29-1 to TRBJ1-1; D uncertain. Per the germline V gene, CDR1 is SQVTM and CDR2 is ANQGSEA. CDR3 size: 11 residues. With 4 bases removed from V and 1 base from J, the gap between germline ends came to 4 bases. The CDR3 bases are TGCAGCGTTGGGAGGAACACTGAAGCTTTCTTT. Residues: CSVGRNTEAFF.

Only a few counts were recorded for this clone. The genes are TRBV18 and TRBJ2-7, with 9 bases identical to TRBD1. Trimming cost V 0 bases and J 2 bases; bases outside gene matches: 2. Looked up from germline, CDR1 is KGHSH and CDR2 is LQKENI. The CDR3 is 15 amino acids. CDR3 DNA: TGTGCCAGCTCACCACCGGGACAGGGTCCCTACGAGCAGTACTTC. It translates to CASSPPGQGPYEQYF.

This sequence joins TRBV11-3 and TRBJ2-1, with TRBD1 matching over 7 bases. The CDR3 consists of 13 residues. Per the germline V gene, CDR1 is SGHNT and CDR2 is YENEEA. The V gene end was trimmed by 5 bases and the J gene end by 10 bases; junction bases not matched to a gene: 8. The CDR3 sequence: CASSGDSNYEQFF. The CDR3 DNA is TGTGCCAGCAGCGGGGACAGCAACTACGAGCAGTTCTTC.

This chain joins TRBV14 and TRBJ1-1; no clear D gene. CDR1 and CDR2 from the germline V gene are SGHDN and FVKESK. Trimming cost V 4 bases and J 0 bases, with 6 bases left between them. CDR3 size: 13 residues. CDR3 region: CASSRTLNTEAFF. For the CDR3, the DNA is TGTGCCAGCAGCCGTACACTGAACACTGAAGCTTTCTTT.

In this sample, this clone turned up a few times. The J gene is TRBJ1-3, the V gene TRBV9; no firm D call. V lost 0 bases, J lost 3 bases, and 4 bases lay in between. CDR3 length equals 13 residues. The germline gives CDR1 SGDLS, CDR2 YYNGEE. The CDR3 here is CASSVDNGNTIYF. CDR3 bases: TGTGCCAGCAGCGTAGACAATGGAAACACCATATATTTT. Together with reference TRBV9 and TRBJ1-3, the CDR3 gives the full variable domain: DSGVTQTPKHLITATGQRVTLRCSPRSGDLSVYWYQQSLDQGLQFLIQYYNGEERAKGNILERFSAQQFPDLHSELNLSSLELGDSALYFCASSVDNGNTIYFGEGSWLTVV.

The V gene is TRBV7-4, the J gene TRBJ2-7; 7 positions match TRBD1. CDR1 and CDR2 (germline): SGHVT, SQSDAQ. This CDR3 contains 14 residues. The CDR3 loop reads CARPCGGTDRVSGV. CDR3 DNA: TGTGCCAGGCCTTGTGGGGGTACCGACAGGGTATCAGGTGTC.

The count of this clone is one. The chain has TRBV7-3 and TRBJ1-1, with 7 nucleotides matching TRBD1. The J segment lost 0 bases and the V segment lost 6 bases, leaving 4 bases of the junction unmatched. From germline, CDR1 is SGHTA and CDR2 FQGTGA. The CDR3 consists of 14 residues. CDR3 region: CASSQTGLNTEAFF. The CDR3 coding sequence is TGTGCCAGCAGTCAGACAGGGTTGAACACTGAAGCTTTCTTT.

This chain links TRBV6-5 with TRBJ2-1; TRBD1 agrees at 7 bases. V trimming: 8 bases; J trimming: 7 bases; junction bases outside the gene matches: 8. The CDR3 spans 13 residues. CDR1 and CDR2 from the germline V gene are MNHEY and SVGAGI. The CDR3 protein is CASRPPGQNEQFF. CDR3 in DNA: TGTGCCAGCCGACCCCCGGGACAGAATGAGCAGTTCTTC.

The V call is TRBV19, the J call TRBJ1-2, with D perhaps matching TRBD1 (6 bases). Trimming pared 4 bases from V and 3 bases from J, leaving 12 bases between. From germline, CDR1 is LNHDA and CDR2 SQIVND (reference sequence). The CDR3 sequence is 14 residues long. CDR3 protein: CASSTDRSDYGYTF. In DNA form, the CDR3 reads TGTGCCAGTAGTACGGACAGATCGGACTATGGCTACACCTTC.

This clone qualifies as medium-sized. This rearrangement joins TRBV3-1 (or the pseudogene TRBV3-2) to TRBJ1-1; TRBD1 agrees at 9 bases. J was trimmed by 6 bases and V by 6 bases; bases with no gene match: 8. Germline V gives CDR1 LGHDT, CDR2 YNNKEL (reference sequence). This CDR3 region has 14 residues. CDR3 in DNA: TGTGCCAGCAGGCGAGGGGACAGGGTTTCTGAAGCTTTCTTT. It is translated as CASRRGDRVSEAFF.

The V gene is TRBV9, the J gene TRBJ1-3; 7 bases fit TRBD1. Trimming cost V 4 bases and J 4 bases; bases outside gene matches: 11. The CDR3 extends over 16 amino acids. CDR1 is SGDLS, CDR2 YYNGEE, per germline. The CDR3 DNA is TGTGCCAGCAGCCCGCGACAGGGTTTAGGGGGAAACACCATATATTTT. Translating it yields CASSPRQGLGGNTIYF.

The chain recombines TRBV5-6 with TRBJ1-2, with TRBD1 identical over 7 bases. V shed 5 bases, J shed 4 bases, and the junction held 17 bases outside the gene matches. This CDR3 is 17 amino acids long. CDR1 and CDR2 from the germline V gene are SGHDT and YYEEEE. CDR3 in DNA: TGTGCCAGCAGAACGCACAGGGGCTTGAATGTTCTCTATGGCTACACCTTC. This translates into CASRTHRGLNVLYGYTF.

The J gene is TRBJ1-1, the V gene TRBV3-1 (or the pseudogene TRBV3-2), with no clear D. Germline V gene sequence: CDR1 LGHDT, CDR2 YNNKEL (reference sequence). V lost 3 bases and J 1 base, leaving 9 bases between the germline ends. The CDR3 consists of 14 residues. The DNA for the CDR3 is TGTGCCAGCAGCCAGAGGAGGAGGAACACTGAAGCTTTCTTT. It encodes CASSQRRRNTEAFF.

This chain connects TRBV11-2 to TRBJ2-7; D unresolved. Trimming cost V 2 bases and J 6 bases, with 11 bases left between them. Germline assignment: CDR1 SGHAT and CDR2 FQNNGV. The CDR3 is made up of 13 amino acids. The CDR3 is CASSLPTVVEQYF. The CDR3 region has the DNA TGTGCCAGCAGCTTACCCACGGTGGTCGAGCAGTACTTC.

The chain's CDR3 is CSAQTRDSYPYNEQFF. The CDR3 bases are TGCAGCGCCCAGACCCGGGACAGCTACCCCTACAATGAGCAGTTCTTC. The chain links TRBV29-1 to TRBJ2-1; 7 bases align to TRBD1. With 7 bases clipped from V and 2 bases from J, the junction kept 14 bases outside the gene matches. Germline V lookup: CDR1 SQVTM, CDR2 ANQGSEA. The CDR3 length is 16 residues.

The V call is TRBV28, the J call TRBJ2-7, with 8 bases lining up with TRBD1. Germline assignment: CDR1 MDHEN and CDR2 SYDVKM. CDR3 length: 15 residues. Unmatched junction bases numbered 8, after V lost 5 bases and J lost 2 bases. CDR3 sequence (DNA): TGTGCCAGCAGTGGGACAGGAGAAAAAACCTACGAGCAGTACTTC. Residues: CASSGTGEKTYEQYF.

The chain uses TRBV25-1 and TRBJ2-7; D is uncertain. V was clipped by 2 bases and J by 1 base, with 6 bases between them. CDR1 is MGHDK, CDR2 SYGVNS, per germline. CDR3 size: 13 residues. In nucleotides, the CDR3 is TGTGCCAGCAGTGAAACACCGTCCTACGAGCAGTACTTC. Translation: CASSETPSYEQYF.

The chain links TRBV7-9 to TRBJ2-1; TRBD2 agrees at 7 bases. Per germline, CDR1 SEHNR and CDR2 FQNEAQ (reference sequence). The CDR3 covers 17 residues. After removal of 1 base from V and 0 bases from J, the junction contained 6 bases not matched to a gene. CDR3 coding DNA: TGTGCCAGCAGCTTAGGGGCTGGCGGGAGCTCCTACAATGAGCAGTTCTTC. As protein: CASSLGAGGSSYNEQFF. The entire variable domain, with the rest obtained from reference TRBV7-9 and TRBJ2-1, is as follows: DTGVSQNPRHKITKRGQNVTFRCDPISEHNRLYWYRQTLGQGPEFLTYFQNEAQLEKSRLLSDRFSAERPKGSFSTLEIQRTEQGDSAMYLCASSLGAGGSSYNEQFFGPGTRLTVL.

V gene TRBV7-2 combines with J gene TRBJ2-5; TRBD2 aligns across 7 bases. Germline CDR1 SGHTA, CDR2 FQGNSA. The CDR3 is 14 residues long. J lost 5 bases, V lost 1 base, and 4 bases had no gene match. The CDR3 DNA sequence: TGTGCCAGCAGCTTAGGTCGGCGGGGGGAGACCCAGTACTTC. This translates into CASSLGRRGETQYF.

There are a few counts of this clone. The rearrangement links TRBV27 to TRBJ2-3; a weak D match, TRBD2 (5 bases). The germline CDR1 and CDR2 sequences are MNHEY and SMNVEV (reference sequence). The length of the CDR3 is 14 residues. Trimming took off 3 bases at V and 0 bases at J, with 7 bases between the two ends. In nucleotides, the CDR3 is TGTGCCAGCAGTTTGTGGACTAGCACAGATACGCAGTATTTT. Translation gives CASSLWTSTDTQYF.

The chain joins TRBV6-4 to TRBJ2-7, with TRBD1 identical over 10 bases. The CDR3 covers 19 residues. Germline CDR1 MRHNA, CDR2 SNTAGT. The trim removed 6 bases at V and 2 bases at J, leaving 19 bases unmatched. As DNA, the CDR3 is TGTGCCAGCAGCCTCCTCCGGGACAGGGGCCTCATACCCACCTACGAGCAGTACTTC. Its translation: CASSLLRDRGLIPTYEQYF.

V and J are TRBV18 and TRBJ2-7; 10 bases agree with TRBD1. Germline V gives CDR1 KGHSH, CDR2 LQKENI. V was pared by 1 base and J by 2 bases, with 8 bases of the junction left unmatched. CDR3 size: 17 residues. CDR3 DNA sequence: TGTGCCAGCTCACCACAATCTTCTGGGACAGGGGCCTACGAGCAGTACTTC. It translates to CASSPQSSGTGAYEQYF.